These 31 T cell receptor beta chains were all obtained from the same sample, sequenced in a study of T cell repertoires in aging, cancer and after chemotherapy. TCR beta rearrangements were amplified from peripheral blood genomic DNA. TRB rearrangements spanning V, D and J were amplified using mixed TRB-A/B primers. MiXCR was run by TCRdb on the multiplex PCR reads, yielding one entry per CDR3 protein. The sample has over a thousand distinct CDR3 sequences, around 30% seen once. Input material: blood. Every receptor here comes from a human donor with a solid tumor.

The J gene is TRBJ1-5, the V gene TRBV20-1, with TRBD1 identical over 11 bases. This CDR3 region has 15 residues. Germline V gives CDR1 DFQATT, CDR2 SNEGSKA (reference sequence). The J segment lost 4 bases and the V segment lost 5 bases, leaving 7 bases of the junction unmatched. The CDR3 sequence: CSAEGTGGSNQPQHF. CDR3 coding DNA: TGCAGTGCTGAAGGGACAGGGGGGAGTAATCAGCCCCAGCATTTT.

This clonotype is termed large. V gene TRBV6-5 combines with J gene TRBJ1-1, with unresolved D. CDR1 and CDR2 (germline): MNHEY, SVGAGI. Trimming left V 6 bases short and J 4 bases short, with 15 bases between. The CDR3 totals 14 residues. DNA of the CDR3: TGTGCCAGCAGACCCACAAGGGTGGGCACTGAAGCTTTCTTT. Amino acids: CASRPTRVGTEAFF.

The chain combines TRBV19 with TRBJ2-7, with 8 bases aligning to TRBD1. The germline V gene has CDR1 LNHDA and CDR2 SQIVND (reference sequence). Losses at the gene ends were 3 bases for V and 5 bases for J; bases not matched to a gene: 9. The CDR3 spans 15 residues. Here the CDR3 reads CASSMVDRGSDEQYF. CDR3 nucleotides: TGTGCCAGTAGTATGGTTGACAGGGGATCGGACGAGCAGTACTTC.

This clonotype was seen a handful of times. DNA for the CDR3: TGCAGTGCTACGCCGGCCCGGACAGGGTCTGGAGAGACCCAGTACTTC. It encodes CSATPARTGSGETQYF. The chain couples TRBV20-1 to TRBJ2-5; TRBD1 matches 8 bases. The V and J ends lost 4 bases and 4 bases, in that order; junction bases with no gene match: 14. This CDR3 has 16 residues. The germline V gene has CDR1 DFQATT and CDR2 SNEGSKA (reference sequence).

The V and J genes are TRBV11-1 and TRBJ1-1; 7 nucleotides align to TRBD1. CDR1 and CDR2 (germline): SGHAT, FQDESV (reference sequence). J gave up 5 bases and V 4 bases, and 10 bases lay outside the gene matches. The CDR3 contains 15 residues. CDR3 DNA: TGTGCCAGCAGCTCGAAACAGGGGCGAGCGACTGAAGCTTTCTTT. Translated, it gives CASSSKQGRATEAFF.

The chain couples TRBV7-9 to TRBJ2-7; 9 bases fit TRBD2. The V gene end was trimmed by 1 base and the J gene end by 0 bases; junction bases not matched to a gene: 1. The CDR3 is made up of 15 amino acids. Per the germline V gene, CDR1 is SEHNR and CDR2 is FQNEAQ (reference sequence). CDR3 coding DNA: TGTGCCAGCAGCTTAGTGACTAGCGGCTCCTACGAGCAGTACTTC. Protein sequence: CASSLVTSGSYEQYF. Full variable domain (missing parts from reference TRBV7-9 and TRBJ2-7): DTGVSQNPRHKITKRGQNVTFRCDPISEHNRLYWYRQTLGQGPEFLTYFQNEAQLEKSRLLSDRFSAERPKGSFSTLEIQRTEQGDSAMYLCASSLVTSGSYEQYFGPGTRLTVT.

This clonotype was observed a handful of times. The chain couples TRBV19 to TRBJ1-5; TRBD1 matches 7 bases. The CDR3 totals 14 residues. The germline gives CDR1 LNHDA, CDR2 SQIVND (reference sequence). V trimming: 6 bases; J trimming: 3 bases; junction bases outside the gene matches: 5. The CDR3 bases are TGTGCCAGTAGCCTGGACAGGACCAATCAGCCCCAGCATTTT. Translating gives CASSLDRTNQPQHF. Complete variable domain (other parts from reference TRBV19 and TRBJ1-5): DGGITQSPKYLFRKEGQNVTLSCEQNLNHDAMYWYRQDPGQGLRLIYYSQIVNDFQKGDIAEGYSVSREKKESFPLTVTSAQKNPTAFYLCASSLDRTNQPQHFGDGTRLSIL.

The chain has TRBV12-3 or TRBV12-4 and TRBJ1-3, with a tentative D call TRBD1 (5 bases). V was clipped by 3 bases and J by 0 bases, with 12 bases between them. This CDR3 is built from 16 residues. CDR3 region: CASSLSGIRSGNTIYF. CDR3 in DNA: TGTGCCAGCAGTTTGTCAGGGATCCGCTCTGGAAACACCATATATTTT.

This clonotype is classed as large. The J gene is TRBJ2-1, the V gene TRBV29-1, with a possible D match to TRBD2 (6 bases). The V and J ends lost 7 bases and 2 bases respectively, with 18 bases between them. CDR1 and CDR2 (germline): SQVTM, ANQGSEA. There are 15 residues in the CDR3. The CDR3: CSGRRRGRPYNEQFF. The CDR3 DNA reads as TGCAGCGGCCGACGTCGTGGGAGGCCCTACAATGAGCAGTTCTTC.

This clonotype came up a few times. CDR3 sequence (DNA): TGTGCCAGTAGTATAGGGGACCGGTTCACAGATACGCAGTATTTT. This codes for CASSIGDRFTDTQYF. The chain uses TRBV19 and TRBJ2-3; perhaps D is TRBD1 or TRBD2 (5 bases each). CDR1 is LNHDA and CDR2 is SQIVND in the germline V gene (reference sequence). The CDR3 is 15 residues long. Trimming stripped 1 base from V and 2 bases from J, with 10 bases between.

The chain carries TRBV7-3 and TRBJ2-7; possibly TRBD2 for D (9 bases). Per germline, CDR1 SGHTA and CDR2 FQGTGA. Trimming cost V 5 bases and J 3 bases, with 29 bases left between them. CDR3 size: 19 residues. CDR3 sequence reads: CASSTGAGGRDRTDYEQYF. CDR3 bases: TGTGCCAGCAGCACCGGAGCGGGAGGCCGGGACAGGACAGACTACGAGCAGTACTTC.

The CDR3 loop reads CASSQTSGRTTLETQYF. CDR3 nucleotide sequence: TGTGCCAGCAGCCAGACTAGCGGGAGGACTACATTAGAGACCCAGTACTTC. This chain joins TRBV5-4 and TRBJ2-5, with 13 bases aligning to TRBD2. After removal of 4 bases from V and 4 bases from J, the junction contained 10 bases not matched to a gene. The germline CDR1 and CDR2 sequences are SGHNT and YYREEE (reference sequence). This CDR3 has 17 residues.

This clonotype was seen a handful of times. This chain joins TRBV4-3 and TRBJ1-2, with 7 bases identical to TRBD1. The CDR3 consists of 14 residues. The V gene's germline CDR1 is LGHNA and CDR2 YSLEER. Losses at the gene ends were 4 bases for V and 6 bases for J; bases not matched to a gene: 8. CDR3 coding DNA: TGCGCCAGCAGCCCCCGGACAGGCGGCGATGGCTACACCTTC. Translation: CASSPRTGGDGYTF.

The chain recombines TRBV6-1 with TRBJ2-7, with D hard to call. V lost 2 bases and J lost 7, with 15 bases in between. The germline V gene encodes CDR1 MNHNS and CDR2 SASEGT. The CDR3 extends over 14 amino acids. The CDR3, as DNA: TGTGCCAGCAGTGAAATCAGGAGCTTGGGGGAGCAGTACTTC. Translated, it gives CASSEIRSLGEQYF.

The rearrangement links TRBV19 to TRBJ1-1; perhaps TRBD1 as D (5 bases). This CDR3 is 12 amino acids long. V was clipped by 5 bases and J by 11 bases, with 15 bases between them. From germline, CDR1 is LNHDA and CDR2 SQIVND (reference sequence). The CDR3 protein is CASSYGGETAFF. The CDR3 DNA reads TGTGCCAGTAGTTATGGGGGGGAAACGGCTTTCTTT.

The chain recombines TRBV20-1 with TRBJ2-7; 9 bases agree with TRBD1. Germline V lookup: CDR1 DFQATT, CDR2 SNEGSKA (reference sequence). V lost 5 bases to trimming and J lost 0 bases; unmatched junction nucleotides: 8. CDR3 length: 15 amino acids. CDR3 nucleotide sequence: TGCAGTGCTGTCCCGGGACAGGGCCGCTCCTACGAGCAGTACTTC. Protein: CSAVPGQGRSYEQYF.

The gene calls are TRBV5-5 and TRBJ2-2; D not certain. Looked up from germline, CDR1 is SGHKS and CDR2 is YYEKEE (reference sequence). The CDR3 runs 15 residues. Trimming took 0 bases from V and 5 from J, leaving 11 bases between them. CDR3 amino acids: CASSLVRKRTGELFF. DNA for the CDR3: TGTGCCAGCAGCTTGGTTAGGAAGCGAACCGGGGAGCTGTTTTTT.

By sample fraction, this clonotype is large. This chain connects TRBV6-5 to TRBJ2-7; 10 bases map to TRBD1. Germline CDR1 is MNHEY and CDR2 is SVGAGI. This CDR3 region has 14 residues. V gave up 3 bases and J gave up 5 bases; unmatched junction bases: 4. CDR3 residues: CASSYVTGGDEQYF. CDR3 in DNA: TGTGCCAGCAGTTATGTGACAGGGGGCGACGAGCAGTACTTC.

The rearrangement joins TRBV19 to TRBJ1-5, with TRBD1 as a possible D gene (5 bases). Germline loops: CDR1 LNHDA, CDR2 SQIVND (reference sequence). Trimming left V 5 bases short and J 7 bases short, with 18 bases between. The CDR3 is made up of 15 amino acids. CDR3 nucleotides: TGTGCCAGTAGTGCCACAGGTTCCTGGTTACAGCCCCAGCATTTT. Residues: CASSATGSWLQPQHF.

The CDR3 bases are TGTGCCAGCAATAGTAAGGCGGCTAGCGGGGCCAATGAGCAGTTCTTC. As protein: CASNSKAASGANEQFF. The chain joins TRBV7-2 to TRBJ2-1; 9 positions match TRBD2. With 7 bases clipped from V and 6 bases from J, the junction kept 13 bases outside the gene matches. In germline, CDR1 is SGHTA, CDR2 FQGNSA. The CDR3 contains 16 residues.

By sample fraction, this clonotype is large (0.1 to 1%). The chain carries TRBV6-6 and TRBJ1-2; a possible D gene is TRBD1 (6 bases). The V gene's germline CDR1 is MNHNY and CDR2 SVGAGI (reference sequence). This CDR3 has 15 residues. V was pared by 2 bases and J by 3 bases, with 13 bases between. The CDR3 nucleotides are TGTGCCAGCAGTTACGCCCGAGGGGGAGACTATGGCTACACCTTC. Residues: CASSYARGGDYGYTF.

The sample holds a few counts of this clonotype. V usage is TRBV7-9 and J usage is TRBJ2-7; 7 positions agree with TRBD1. The V and J ends lost 5 bases and 5 bases, in that order; junction bases with no gene match: 24. Germline V gene data show CDR1 as SEHNR and CDR2 as FQNEAQ (reference sequence). This CDR3 comprises 19 residues. CDR3 sequence (DNA): TGTGCCAGCAGCACTATAATATCCGACAGGGAGACGGTGATCCACGAGCAGTACTTC. Its protein product is CASSTIISDRETVIHEQYF.

This clonotype was picked up a small number of times. This rearrangement joins TRBV5-6 to TRBJ1-1; unclear D gene. The ends were cut back, 6 bases at V and 2 bases at J, with 11 bases in the middle. The germline gives CDR1 SGHDT, CDR2 YYEEEE. CDR3 length equals 13 residues. CDR3 DNA: TGTGCCAGCAACGTGGTGGAAAACACTGAAGCTTTCTTT. This translates into CASNVVENTEAFF.

The V call is TRBV5-1, the J call TRBJ2-1; D is uncertain. CDR3 size: 15 residues. Deletions cut 6 bases from V and 0 bases from J, with 13 bases between. CDR1 SGHRS and CDR2 YFSETQ come from the germline V gene. CDR3: CASNRADSSYNEQFF. In DNA form, the CDR3 reads TGCGCCAGCAATCGGGCGGATAGCTCCTACAATGAGCAGTTCTTC.

The CDR3, as DNA: TGTGCCAGCAGTGAAGCGTTTTGGGATAACCGTTCACCCCTCCACTTT. This encodes CASSEAFWDNRSPLHF. This chain joins TRBV6-2 or TRBV6-3 and TRBJ1-6; D uncertain. The CDR3 sequence is 16 residues long. Trimming removed 5 bases from V and 9 bases from J, with 20 bases in between. CDR1 is MNHEY and CDR2 is SVGEGT in the germline V gene.

The CDR3 coding sequence is TGCAGCGTTGAAAGGGGGGGCGAGCAGTACTTC. Protein: CSVERGGEQYF. This chain joins TRBV29-1 and TRBJ2-7; D is perhaps TRBD2 (7 bases). The CDR3 is 11 residues long. V lost 2 bases and J 6 bases, leaving 8 bases between the germline ends. From germline, CDR1 is SQVTM and CDR2 ANQGSEA.

This chain uses TRBV6-5 with TRBJ2-1, with 7 bases lining up with TRBD2. The V gene end was trimmed by 10 bases and the J gene end by 2 bases; junction bases not matched to a gene: 8. CDR1 MNHEY and CDR2 SVGAGI come from the germline V gene. The CDR3 is 14 amino acids. The CDR3 region is CATRAGSAYNEQFF. The CDR3 nucleotides are TGTGCCACCCGAGCGGGGTCCGCCTACAATGAGCAGTTCTTC.

In its sample, this clonotype was seen a few times. V gene TRBV5-1 combines with J gene TRBJ2-7, with TRBD2 matching over 15 bases. Trimming removed 4 bases from V and 3 bases from J; junction bases left unmatched: 2. Germline V gene data show CDR1 as SGHRS and CDR2 as YFSETQ. The CDR3 consists of 15 residues. The CDR3: CASSPGLAGGYEQYF. The CDR3 DNA follows: TGCGCCAGCAGCCCGGGACTAGCGGGGGGCTACGAGCAGTACTTC.

This clonotype has only a few counts. The chain carries TRBV7-9 and TRBJ2-7; 8 positions agree with TRBD1. This CDR3 contains 19 residues. From germline, CDR1 is SEHNR and CDR2 FQNEAQ (reference sequence). Trimming removed 3 bases from V and 0 bases from J; junction bases left unmatched: 16. For the CDR3, the DNA is TGTGCCAGCAGCTTCCCAGGAGATTTGCGGGACAGGAGCTCCTACGAGCAGTACTTC. The encoded protein is CASSFPGDLRDRSSYEQYF. Full variable domain (remainder filled in from reference TRBV7-9 and TRBJ2-7): DTGVSQNPRHKITKRGQNVTFRCDPISEHNRLYWYRQTLGQGPEFLTYFQNEAQLEKSRLLSDRFSAERPKGSFSTLEIQRTEQGDSAMYLCASSFPGDLRDRSSYEQYFGPGTRLTVT.

In its sample, this clonotype was seen a few times. The V gene is TRBV7-2, the J gene TRBJ1-6; D is unresolved. The V end lost 4 bases, the J end lost 7 bases, and 11 bases lay between the germline ends. CDR1 SGHTA and CDR2 FQGNSA come from the germline V gene. CDR3 size: 14 residues. CDR3 in amino acids: CASSWRGANSPLHF. CDR3 sequence (DNA): TGTGCCAGCAGCTGGCGGGGAGCGAATTCACCCCTCCACTTT. The variable domain in full, completed from reference TRBV7-2 and TRBJ1-6, reads GAGVSQSPSNKVTEKGKDVELRCDPISGHTALYWYRQSLGQGLEFLIYFQGNSAPDKSGLPSDRFSAERTGGSVSTLTIQRTQQEDSAVYLCASSWRGANSPLHFGNGTRLTVT.

V is TRBV12-3 or TRBV12-4 and J is TRBJ2-5; 7 bases fit TRBD1. The CDR3 is made up of 16 amino acids. The V and J ends lost 4 bases and 5 bases, in that order; junction bases with no gene match: 13. DNA for the CDR3: TGTGCCAGCAGTTCCCCGCACGAGGGGGCCAGGGAGACCCAGTACTTC. It yields the protein CASSSPHEGARETQYF.